This TCR beta chain is from a study of Ad26.COV2.S vaccination and SARS-CoV-2 variants. V lost 4 bases and J lost 0, with 18 bases in between. In germline, CDR1 is SEHNR, CDR2 FQNEAQ (reference sequence). The CDR3 is made up of 17 amino acids. Clones were sequenced by immunoSEQ multiplex PCR, and TCRdb holds only the in-frame ones, with some missing. The table lists some 480,000 clones, 87% of them singletons. Specified treatment: some 19 received Ad26.COV2.S at low or high dose, single or two shots; about five received placebo; per-sample allocation not given. The investigators took samples on day 63 after the first vaccine or placebo injection.

This chain uses TRBV7-9 with TRBJ1-1; D gene uncertain. The sequence derives from a person aged 18-65 years who received the Ad26.COV2.S COVID-19 vaccine or a placebo. The material sequenced was peripheral blood, taken in a trial of Ad26.COV2.S vaccine versus placebo. This chain's CDR3 is CASSSPTGLTMNTEAFF. CDR3 in DNA: TGTGCCAGCAGCTCACCGACGGGTTTGACGATGAACACTGAAGCTTTCTTT. Full variable domain (rest looked up from reference TRBV7-9 and TRBJ1-1): DTGVSQNPRHKITKRGQNVTFRCDPISEHNRLYWYRQTLGQGPEFLTYFQNEAQLEKSRLLSDRFSAERPKGSFSTLEIQRTEQGDSAMYLCASSSPTGLTMNTEAFFGQGTRLTVV.